One T cell receptor (beta chain) is described in this entry. The sample originates from a study of control samples from healthy donors and cancer patients. Germline V gene sequence: CDR1 SGHTA, CDR2 FQGTGA. Trimming took 5 bases from V and 6 from J, leaving 16 bases between them. The CDR3 totals 14 residues. Clones were read by immunoSEQ multiplex PCR, and TCRdb kept only the in-frame ones, dropping some. This table has 95,000 to 100,000 clones, approximately 90% appearing once. Sequenced material: blood. J is TRBJ1-1 and V is TRBV7-3; the D gene is possibly TRBD1 (5 bases). This TCR came from a young man in good health. The CDR3 here is CASSVDTRNSEAFF. CDR3 bases: TGTGCCAGCAGCGTGGACACCCGCAATTCTGAAGCTTTCTTT. Together with reference TRBV7-3 and TRBJ1-1, the CDR3 gives the full variable domain: GAGVSQTPSNKVTEKGKYVELRCDPISGHTALYWYRQSLGQGPEFLIYFQGTGAADDSGLPNDRFFAVRPEGSVSTLKIQRTERGDSAVYLCASSVDTRNSEAFFGQGTRLTVV.